This TCR beta chain was recorded in a study of T cells expressing NK-cell markers. Study in general: All TCR beta repertoires analysed originated from sorted CD3+CD56+NKG2C+, CD3+CD56+NKG2C- and CD3+CD56-NKG2C+ T cells. The sequencing cohort of eight donors included seven HCMV-seropositive individuals and one seronegative individual.

Each CDR3 protein gets one entry in TCRdb, which reprocessed the 5' RACE reads and gives no DNA. Recorded here are about 150,000 distinct CDR3 sequences; the top ten clones represent roughly 35%. The CDR3 has 15 residues. To note about this clonotype: The antigen remains unidentified.

Regarding the study as a whole: Of CD8+ T cells, roughly 1.0-7.5% belonged to dominant NKG2C+ clonotypes in five to seven donors. Leadership of the CD3+CD56-NKG2C+ fraction also belonged to these clonotypes in a few donors.

Sequencing was performed on blood T cells: a sorted CD56 or NKG2C T cell subset, CD4+ or CD8+ T cells, or bulk PBMC T cells (not recorded which). The genes are TRBV12-3 or TRBV12-4 and TRBJ2-5; TCRdb lists TRBD2, though no DNA is available to test this call. The TCR comes from a woman in her 50s in good health. This chain's CDR3 is CASTPRLAGGETQYF.